This TCR beta chain came from a study of blood T cell repertoires in COVID-19. Measured with immunoSEQ multiplex PCR; TCRdb has only the in-frame clones, and not every one. The data show 400,000 to 500,000 clones, around nine tenths seen once. Trimming took off 3 bases at V and 5 bases at J, with 13 bases between the two ends. CDR1 and CDR2 (germline): MGHDK, SYGVNS. The CDR3 runs to 15 residues. V usage is TRBV25-1 and J usage is TRBJ2-2; D is possibly TRBD1 (6 bases). The sequence derives from a woman aged 35 to 49 who had recovered from COVID-19. The sample was PBMCs or T cells enriched from blood (not recorded which). The CDR3 region has the DNA TGTGCCAGCAGTGACAGGGGTAGGAGAACCGGGGAGCTGTTTTTT. It translates to CASSDRGRRTGELFF. The full variable domain, in which reference TRBV25-1 and TRBJ2-2 provide the parts outside the CDR3, is EADIYQTPRYLVIGTGKKITLECSQTMGHDKMYWYQQDPGMELHLIHYSYGVNSTEKGDLSSESTVSRIRTEHFPLTLESARPSHTSQYLCASSDRGRRTGELFFGEGSRLTVL.